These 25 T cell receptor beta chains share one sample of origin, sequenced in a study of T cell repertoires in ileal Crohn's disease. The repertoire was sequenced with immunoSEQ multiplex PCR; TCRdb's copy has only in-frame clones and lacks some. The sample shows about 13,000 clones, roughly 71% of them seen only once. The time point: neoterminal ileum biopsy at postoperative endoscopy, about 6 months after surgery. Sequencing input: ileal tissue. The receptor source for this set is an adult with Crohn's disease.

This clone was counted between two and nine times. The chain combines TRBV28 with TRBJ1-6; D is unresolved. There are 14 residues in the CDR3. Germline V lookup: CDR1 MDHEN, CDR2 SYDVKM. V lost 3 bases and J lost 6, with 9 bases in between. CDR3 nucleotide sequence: TGTGCCAGCAGTTTGGCAGGACTTAATTCACCCCTCCACTTT. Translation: CASSLAGLNSPLHF.

CDR3 loop: CASSLADRGTYEQYF. The DNA for the CDR3 is TGTGCCAGCAGCTTAGCTGACAGAGGTACCTACGAGCAGTACTTC. This rearrangement joins TRBV7-9 to TRBJ2-7, with D possibly TRBD1 on 5 matching bases. The germline V gene encodes CDR1 SEHNR and CDR2 FQNEAQ (reference sequence). Trimming shortened V by 0 bases and J by 2 bases, and 11 bases separated the two germline ends. This CDR3 contains 15 residues. The whole variable domain, remainder taken from reference TRBV7-9 and TRBJ2-7, is DTGVSQNPRHKITKRGQNVTFRCDPISEHNRLYWYRQTLGQGPEFLTYFQNEAQLEKSRLLSDRFSAERPKGSFSTLEIQRTEQGDSAMYLCASSLADRGTYEQYFGPGTRLTVT.

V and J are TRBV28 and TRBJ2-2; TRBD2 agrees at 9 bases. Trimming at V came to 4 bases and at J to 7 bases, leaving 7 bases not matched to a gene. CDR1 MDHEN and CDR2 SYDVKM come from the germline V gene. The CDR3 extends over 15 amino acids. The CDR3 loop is CASSWASGALGELFF. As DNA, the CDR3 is TGTGCCAGCAGTTGGGCTAGCGGGGCCCTCGGGGAGCTGTTTTTT.

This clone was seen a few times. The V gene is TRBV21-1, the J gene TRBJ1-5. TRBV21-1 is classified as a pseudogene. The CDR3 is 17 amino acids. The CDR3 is CASSRKGGGDGNQPQHF. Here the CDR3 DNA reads TGTGCCAGCAGCCGAAAGGGCGGGGGAGATGGCAATCAGCCCCAGCATTTT.

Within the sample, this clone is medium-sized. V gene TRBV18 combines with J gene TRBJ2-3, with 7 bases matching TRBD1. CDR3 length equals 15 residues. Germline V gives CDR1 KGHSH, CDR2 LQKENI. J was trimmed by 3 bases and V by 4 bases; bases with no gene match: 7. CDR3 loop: CASSLEGTETDTQYF. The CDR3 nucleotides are TGTGCCAGCTCACTAGAGGGGACAGAGACAGATACGCAGTATTTT.

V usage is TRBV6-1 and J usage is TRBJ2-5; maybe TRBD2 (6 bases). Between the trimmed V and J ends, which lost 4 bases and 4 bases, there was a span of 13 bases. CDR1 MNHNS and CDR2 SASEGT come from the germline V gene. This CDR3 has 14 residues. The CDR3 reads CASSGGGWIETQYF. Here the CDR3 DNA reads TGTGCCAGCAGTGGAGGAGGGTGGATAGAGACCCAGTACTTC.

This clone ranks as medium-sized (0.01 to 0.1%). This CDR3 reads CASSVRGLTEAFF. The CDR3 DNA sequence: TGTGCCAGCAGCGTCAGGGGGCTCACTGAAGCTTTCTTT. V gene TRBV7-2 combines with J gene TRBJ1-1, with 8 bases identical to TRBD1. Germline-derived CDR1 and CDR2 are SGHTA and FQGNSA. The trim removed 5 bases at V and 4 bases at J, leaving 3 bases unmatched. This CDR3 contains 13 residues.

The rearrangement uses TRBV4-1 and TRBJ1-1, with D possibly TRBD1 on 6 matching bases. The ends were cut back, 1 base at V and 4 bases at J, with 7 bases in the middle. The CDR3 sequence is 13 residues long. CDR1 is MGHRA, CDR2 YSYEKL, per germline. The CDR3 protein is CASSQVGGTEAFF. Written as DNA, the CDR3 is TGCGCCAGCAGCCAAGTAGGGGGCACTGAAGCTTTCTTT.

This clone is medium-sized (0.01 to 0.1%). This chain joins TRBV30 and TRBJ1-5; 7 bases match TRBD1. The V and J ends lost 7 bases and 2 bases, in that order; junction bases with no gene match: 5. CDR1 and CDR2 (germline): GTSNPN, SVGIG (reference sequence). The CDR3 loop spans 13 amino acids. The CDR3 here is CAFDREGNQPQHF. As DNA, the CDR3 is TGTGCCTTTGACAGGGAAGGCAATCAGCCCCAGCATTTT.

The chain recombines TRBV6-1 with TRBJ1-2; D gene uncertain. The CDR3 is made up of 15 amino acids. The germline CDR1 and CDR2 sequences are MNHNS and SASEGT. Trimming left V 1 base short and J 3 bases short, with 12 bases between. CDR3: CASSEGRGGHYGYTF. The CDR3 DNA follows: TGTGCCAGCAGTGAAGGGCGGGGAGGGCACTATGGCTACACCTTC.

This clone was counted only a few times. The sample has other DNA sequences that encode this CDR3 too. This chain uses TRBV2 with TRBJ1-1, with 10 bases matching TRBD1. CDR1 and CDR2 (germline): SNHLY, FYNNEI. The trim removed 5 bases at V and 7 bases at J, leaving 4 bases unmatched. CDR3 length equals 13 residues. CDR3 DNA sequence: TGTGCCAGCAGTCGACAGGGGGCTGATGAAGCTTTCTTT. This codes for CASSRQGADEAFF.

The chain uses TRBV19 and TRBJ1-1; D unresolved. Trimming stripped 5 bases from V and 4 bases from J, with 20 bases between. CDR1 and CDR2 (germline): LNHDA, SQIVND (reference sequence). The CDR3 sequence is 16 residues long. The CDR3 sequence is CASSVNWRTAGTEAFF. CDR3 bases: TGTGCCAGTAGTGTAAATTGGCGGACGGCGGGCACTGAAGCTTTCTTT. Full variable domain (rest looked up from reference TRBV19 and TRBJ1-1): DGGITQSPKYLFRKEGQNVTLSCEQNLNHDAMYWYRQDPGQGLRLIYYSQIVNDFQKGDIAEGYSVSREKKESFPLTVTSAQKNPTAFYLCASSVNWRTAGTEAFFGQGTRLTVV.

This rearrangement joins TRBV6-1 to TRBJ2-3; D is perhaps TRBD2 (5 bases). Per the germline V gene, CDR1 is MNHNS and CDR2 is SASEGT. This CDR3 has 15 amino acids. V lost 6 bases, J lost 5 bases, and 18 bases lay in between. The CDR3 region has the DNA TGTGCCAGCAGGGCCTCCGGGGATCATGGAGATACGCAGTATTTT. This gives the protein CASRASGDHGDTQYF.

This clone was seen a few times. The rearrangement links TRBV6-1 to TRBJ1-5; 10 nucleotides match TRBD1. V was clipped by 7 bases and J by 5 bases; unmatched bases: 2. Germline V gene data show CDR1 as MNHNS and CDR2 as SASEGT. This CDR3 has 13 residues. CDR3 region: CASTGTGDQPQHF. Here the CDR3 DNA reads TGTGCCAGCACGGGGACAGGGGATCAGCCCCAGCATTTT.

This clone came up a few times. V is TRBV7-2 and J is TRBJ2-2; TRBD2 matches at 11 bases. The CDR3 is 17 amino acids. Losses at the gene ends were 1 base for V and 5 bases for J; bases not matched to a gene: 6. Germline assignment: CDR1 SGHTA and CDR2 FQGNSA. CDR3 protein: CASSLDIAGGQTGELFF. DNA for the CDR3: TGTGCCAGCAGCTTAGACATAGCGGGGGGGCAAACCGGGGAGCTGTTTTTT.

CDR3 amino acids: CASSFDRDNNSPLHF. The DNA for the CDR3 is TGTGCCAGCAGCTTCGACCGGGACAATAATTCACCCCTCCACTTT. The chain combines TRBV6-1 with TRBJ1-6; the D gene is possibly TRBD1 (6 bases). Trimming cost V 6 bases and J 5 bases, with 14 bases left between them. The CDR3 contains 15 residues. The germline CDR1 and CDR2 sequences are MNHNS and SASEGT.

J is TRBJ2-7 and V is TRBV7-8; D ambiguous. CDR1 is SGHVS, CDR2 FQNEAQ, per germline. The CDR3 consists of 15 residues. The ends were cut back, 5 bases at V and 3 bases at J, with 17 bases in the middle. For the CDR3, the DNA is TGTGCCAGCAGCCCATCGTCCAGGCAAGTCTACGAGCAGTACTTC. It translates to CASSPSSRQVYEQYF.

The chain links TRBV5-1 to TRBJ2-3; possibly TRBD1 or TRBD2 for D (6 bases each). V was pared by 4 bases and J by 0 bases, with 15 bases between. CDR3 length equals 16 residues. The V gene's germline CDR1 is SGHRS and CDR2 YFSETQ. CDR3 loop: CASSPLVGGSTDTQYF. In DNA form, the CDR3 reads TGCGCCAGCAGCCCGCTCGTCGGGGGCAGCACAGATACGCAGTATTTT.

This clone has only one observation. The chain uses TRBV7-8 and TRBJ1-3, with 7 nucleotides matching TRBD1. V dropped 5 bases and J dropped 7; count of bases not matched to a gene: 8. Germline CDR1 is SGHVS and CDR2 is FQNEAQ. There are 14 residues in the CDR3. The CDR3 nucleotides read TGTGCCAGCAGCCCGAGCAGGGGGTGGAACACCATATATTTT. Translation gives CASSPSRGWNTIYF.

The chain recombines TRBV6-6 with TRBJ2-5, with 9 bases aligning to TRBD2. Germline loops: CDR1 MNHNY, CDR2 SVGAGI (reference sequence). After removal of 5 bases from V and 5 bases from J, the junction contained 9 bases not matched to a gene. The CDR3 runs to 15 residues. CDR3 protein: CASSPLAGGSETQYF. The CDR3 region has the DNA TGTGCCAGCAGTCCCCTGGCGGGGGGGTCGGAGACCCAGTACTTC.

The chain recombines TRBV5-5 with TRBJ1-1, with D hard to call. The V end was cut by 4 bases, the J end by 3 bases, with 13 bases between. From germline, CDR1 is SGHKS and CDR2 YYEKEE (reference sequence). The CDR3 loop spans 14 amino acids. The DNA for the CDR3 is TGTGCCAGCAGCCCCCTCCGGCGGGACACTGAAGCTTTCTTT. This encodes CASSPLRRDTEAFF.

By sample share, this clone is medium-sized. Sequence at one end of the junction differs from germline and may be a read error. The CDR3 loop reads CATGTSHNEQFF. The CDR3 nucleotides are TGTGCCACCGGGACCTCCCACAATGAGCAGTTCTTC. The chain couples TRBV27 to TRBJ2-1; either TRBD1 or TRBD2 may fit D (5 bases each). Germline V gives CDR1 MNHEY, CDR2 SMNVEV (reference sequence). The CDR3 has 12 amino acids.

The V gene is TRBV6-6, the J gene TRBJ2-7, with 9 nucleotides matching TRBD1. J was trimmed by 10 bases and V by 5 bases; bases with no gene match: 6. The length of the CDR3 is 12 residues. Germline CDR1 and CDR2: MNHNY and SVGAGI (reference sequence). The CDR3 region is CASSRTGVVQYF. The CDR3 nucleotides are TGTGCCAGCAGTCGGACAGGGGTGGTTCAGTACTTC.

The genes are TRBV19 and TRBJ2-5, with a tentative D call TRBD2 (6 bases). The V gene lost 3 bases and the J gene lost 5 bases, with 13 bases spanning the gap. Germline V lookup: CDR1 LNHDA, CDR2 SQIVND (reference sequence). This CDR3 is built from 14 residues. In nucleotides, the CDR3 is TGTGCCAGTAGTATCAGGCACAGCGGGGAGACCCAGTACTTC. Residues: CASSIRHSGETQYF.

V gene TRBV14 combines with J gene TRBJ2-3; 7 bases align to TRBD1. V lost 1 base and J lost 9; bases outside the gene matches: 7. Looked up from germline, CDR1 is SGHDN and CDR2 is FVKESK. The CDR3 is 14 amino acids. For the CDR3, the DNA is TGTGCCAGCAGCCAAGTCTCGGGACAGCGAACGCAGTATTTT. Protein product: CASSQVSGQRTQYF.